What follows are 32 T cell receptor beta chains derived from one specimen sequenced in a study of low-dose radiotherapy and immunotherapy resistance in tumors. Primers targeting TRAV and TRBV primed first-strand cDNA, covering alpha and beta chains. Over about 18 PCR cycles, TCRs were amplified from a constant-region primer and V-primer adapter. TCRdb recomputed calls from the reads with MiXCR, one row per CDR3 protein. The data hold 40,000 or so distinct CDR3 sequences, with about a fifth observed a single time. Stated time point: after trial treatment. Noted treatment: LDRT plus nivolumab, ipilimumab, low-dose cyclophosphamide and aspirin (RACIN trial). The sample in question was PBMCs, obtained after low-dose radiotherapy plus immunotherapy. The receptors were sampled from a female donor with ovarian cancer.

This chain uses TRBV28 with TRBJ2-7; no clear D. This CDR3 has 12 amino acids. The V end was cut by 8 bases, the J end by 0 bases, with 8 bases between. CDR1 is MDHEN and CDR2 is SYDVKM in the germline V gene. For the CDR3, the DNA is TGTGCCAGCCTCAGGAGCTCCTACGAGCAGTACTTC. It is translated as CASLRSSYEQYF. Combining the CDR3 with reference TRBV28 and TRBJ2-7 gives the whole variable domain DVKVTQSSRYLVKRTGEKVFLECVQDMDHENMFWYRQDPGLGLRLIYFSYDVKMKEKGDIPEGYSVSREKKERFSLILESASTNQTSMYLCASLRSSYEQYFGPGTRLTVT.

This clonotype appeared many times. A much larger clonotype is one base distant, so this may be a read error. The chain has TRBV5-1 and TRBJ2-2; D gene uncertain. Germline V gene lookup returns CDR1 SGHRS and CDR2 YFSETQ. V was clipped by 0 bases and J by 6 bases, with 0 bases between them. CDR3 length: 11 amino acids. Here the CDR3 DNA reads TGCGCCAGCAGCTTGGCCGGGGAGCTGTTTTTT. Translated, it gives CASSLAGELFF.

The DNA for the CDR3 is TGTGCCAGCAGCCAAGAGTCAGGGACTGGGGCCAACGTCCTGACTTTC. It is translated as CASSQESGTGANVLTF. V and J are TRBV4-2 and TRBJ2-6, with TRBD1 as a possible D gene (5 bases). Trimming took 0 bases from V and 2 from J, leaving 8 bases between them. This CDR3 has 16 residues. CDR1 and CDR2 from the germline V gene are LGHNA and YNFKEQ.

This clonotype showed up many times. The rearrangement links TRBV18 to TRBJ2-3; D may be TRBD1 (6 bases). The CDR3 is 18 amino acids. Looked up from germline, CDR1 is KGHSH and CDR2 is LQKENI. The V end was cut by 2 bases, the J end by 8 bases, with 26 bases between. This CDR3 reads CASSPFTPGTSLRGTQYF. CDR3 bases: TGTGCCAGCTCACCATTCACCCCCGGGACATCCCTACGGGGTACGCAGTATTTT.

This clonotype has ten or more counts. V usage is TRBV18 and J usage is TRBJ2-7; 12 positions match TRBD1. The CDR3 has 16 amino acids. Germline V CDR1 and CDR2: KGHSH, LQKENI. V trimming: 2 bases; J trimming: 4 bases; junction bases outside the gene matches: 6. In DNA form, the CDR3 reads TGTGCCAGCTCACCAAGGCAGGGACAGGGGGCGTACGAGCAGTACTTC. This gives the protein CASSPRQGQGAYEQYF. Drawing the rest from reference TRBV18 and TRBJ2-7, the complete variable domain is NAGVMQNPRHLVRRRGQEARLRCSPMKGHSHVYWYRQLPEEGLKFMVYLQKENIIDESGMPKERFSAEFPKEGPSILRIQQVVRGDSAAYFCASSPRQGQGAYEQYFGPGTRLTVT.

The chain joins TRBV3-1 to TRBJ2-1; TRBD2 matches 9 bases. The CDR3 is made up of 15 amino acids. Germline loops: CDR1 LGHDT, CDR2 YNNKEL (reference sequence). Germline trimming cut 3 bases from V and 7 bases from J; bases unmatched to any gene: 7. For the CDR3, the DNA is TGTGCCAGCAGCCATTGGCTAGCGGGAACAAATGAGCAGTTCTTC. Translated, it gives CASSHWLAGTNEQFF.

This chain connects TRBV6-8 to TRBJ2-1; possibly TRBD1 for D (6 bases). This CDR3 spans 14 amino acids. Trimming took off 3 bases at V and 10 bases at J, with 16 bases between the two ends. Germline CDR1 and CDR2: MNHGY and SAAAGT. In DNA form, the CDR3 reads TGTGCCAGCAGTTATCGGGACAAGTTGTCCGAGCAGTTCTTC. Translated: CASSYRDKLSEQFF.

For this clonotype: With only one base between it and a far larger clone, this is likely a read error. The gene calls are TRBV5-1 and TRBJ2-1; tentatively, D is TRBD2 (5 bases). This CDR3 has 15 residues. V was trimmed by 4 bases and J by 10 bases, leaving 21 bases between them. Germline V gene sequence: CDR1 SGHRS, CDR2 YFSETQ. The CDR3: CASSPEAARPYEQFF. The CDR3 DNA reads TGCGCCAGCAGCCCGGAGGCAGCTAGGCCCTACGAGCAGTTCTTC.

The chain carries TRBV5-1 and TRBJ1-2; TRBD1 is a possible D gene (5 bases). Per the germline V gene, CDR1 is SGHRS and CDR2 is YFSETQ. The CDR3 is 14 residues long. Trimming pared 0 bases from V and 4 bases from J, leaving 10 bases between. The CDR3 is CASSLDRGLYGYTF. CDR3 bases: TGCGCCAGCAGCTTGGATCGGGGACTCTATGGCTACACCTTC.

Many counts were recorded for this clonotype. The chain uses TRBV19 and TRBJ2-3; 7 bases are shared with TRBD2. The CDR3 length is 16 residues. Germline V gene data show CDR1 as LNHDA and CDR2 as SQIVND (reference sequence). Trimming removed 7 bases from V and 0 bases from J; junction bases left unmatched: 10. The CDR3 region is CASTLAGTTSTDTQYF. The DNA of the CDR3 is TGTGCCAGTACCTTAGCCGGGACTACCAGCACAGATACGCAGTATTTT.

This clonotype came up many times. The rearrangement uses TRBV6-1 and TRBJ2-1; no definite D call. CDR1 and CDR2 from the germline V gene are MNHNS and SASEGT. The CDR3 totals 16 residues. The V and J ends lost 11 bases and 7 bases respectively, with 27 bases between them. The CDR3 spells CALPPFEGQFKNEQFF. The CDR3 bases are TGTGCCCTCCCCCCCTTCGAAGGGCAGTTTAAGAATGAGCAGTTCTTC.

Of note for this clonotype: It differs at one base from a far larger clone, so likely a read error. The J gene is TRBJ2-7, the V gene TRBV7-3; a possible D gene is TRBD1 (6 bases). CDR3 length equals 15 residues. Germline CDR1 SGHTA, CDR2 FQGTGA. The germline V and J ends were trimmed by 2 bases and 2 bases, with 13 bases remaining between them. The CDR3 DNA reads TGTGCCAGCAGCTTATGGCAGGGGCTGACCTACGAGCAGTACTTC. Residues: CASSLWQGLTYEQYF.

The chain links TRBV9 to TRBJ1-1; a weak D match, TRBD1 (6 bases). V was pared by 3 bases and J by 5 bases, with 11 bases between. Germline loops: CDR1 SGDLS, CDR2 YYNGEE. This CDR3 spans 13 amino acids. The CDR3 loop reads CASSAQQGTEAFF. CDR3 nucleotides: TGTGCCAGCAGCGCACAACAGGGAACTGAAGCTTTCTTT.

This clonotype was counted ten times or more. The genes are TRBV6-6 and TRBJ2-7; D is possibly TRBD1 or TRBD2 (6 bases each). Germline CDR1 MNHNY, CDR2 SVGAGI (reference sequence). Trimming cost V 0 bases and J 7 bases, with 16 bases left between them. The CDR3 consists of 15 residues. In DNA, the CDR3 is TGTGCCAGCAGTTACTCTGGGGGCGCGGGGTCTGAGCAGTACTTC. Protein sequence: CASSYSGGAGSEQYF.

The chain carries TRBV13 and TRBJ2-3; no definite D call. Trimming stripped 4 bases from V and 2 bases from J, with 13 bases between. CDR3 length: 15 amino acids. Germline V CDR1 and CDR2: PRHDT, FYEKMQ (reference sequence). Written as DNA, the CDR3 is TGTGCCAGCAGCTCGAGAAACCACTTCACAGATACGCAGTATTTT. Residues: CASSSRNHFTDTQYF.

This clonotype was observed many times. This chain links TRBV12-3 or TRBV12-4 with TRBJ1-2, with D perhaps matching TRBD1 (6 bases). Trimming removed 6 bases at V and 2 bases at J, with 13 bases between. CDR3 size: 14 residues. The CDR3 nucleotides are TGTGCCAGCAGCCCGACCACAGGGAACTATGGCTACACCTTC. Amino acids: CASSPTTGNYGYTF.

Many counts were recorded for this clonotype. This rearrangement joins TRBV19 to TRBJ1-5; D might be TRBD1 (6 bases). The CDR3 has 15 residues. The V and J ends lost 5 bases and 0 bases respectively, with 11 bases between them. Per the germline V gene, CDR1 is LNHDA and CDR2 is SQIVND (reference sequence). The CDR3 loop is CASSLRTASNQPQHF. For the CDR3, the DNA is TGTGCCAGTAGTTTAAGGACAGCTAGCAATCAGCCCCAGCATTTT.

This clonotype showed up many times. The chain employs TRBV10-1 and TRBJ2-7, with 8 bases lining up with TRBD1. CDR1 is WNHNN, CDR2 SYGVQD, per germline (reference sequence). This CDR3 spans 14 amino acids. The V segment lost 6 bases and the J segment 7 bases; nucleotides outside the gene matches: 11. The CDR3 DNA is TGCGCCAGCAGGATTCTGGACAGGGTGAGGGAGCAGTACTTC. Residues: CASRILDRVREQYF.

This clonotype has a count of ten or more. V usage is TRBV20-1 and J usage is TRBJ2-2, with D perhaps TRBD1 or TRBD2 (5 bases each). The ends were cut back, 6 bases at V and 2 bases at J, with 13 bases in the middle. Germline-derived CDR1 and CDR2 are DFQATT and SNEGSKA (reference sequence). The CDR3 has 14 residues. CDR3 coding DNA: TGCAGTGCCCCCCGGGACGGCAACACCGGGGAGCTGTTTTTT. Translating gives CSAPRDGNTGELFF.

This clonotype has at least ten counts. The J gene is TRBJ1-4, the V gene TRBV3-1; D is uncertain. The CDR3 sequence is 14 residues long. The germline gives CDR1 LGHDT, CDR2 YNNKEL (reference sequence). Trimming took off 1 base at V and 4 bases at J, with 7 bases between the two ends. This CDR3 is CASSQGIGNEKLFF. CDR3 sequence (DNA): TGTGCCAGCAGCCAAGGGATCGGTAATGAAAAACTGTTTTTT.

There are many counts of this clonotype. The genes are TRBV7-9 and TRBJ1-2, with 9 positions matching TRBD1. CDR3 length: 15 amino acids. Germline CDR1 and CDR2: SEHNR and FQNEAQ (reference sequence). V shed 4 bases and J 6 bases; nucleotides not matched to a gene: 9. In DNA, the CDR3 is TGTGCCAGCAGCTCGCGGGACAGGGTGTTCGATGGCTACACCTTC. It translates to CASSSRDRVFDGYTF. The full variable domain, with the rest looked up from reference TRBV7-9 and TRBJ1-2, is DTGVSQNPRHKITKRGQNVTFRCDPISEHNRLYWYRQTLGQGPEFLTYFQNEAQLEKSRLLSDRFSAERPKGSFSTLEIQRTEQGDSAMYLCASSSRDRVFDGYTFGSGTRLTVV.

For this clonotype: A read error is likely here: a far larger clone is one base away. This chain uses TRBV13 with TRBJ2-7; weak D call: TRBD1 (6 bases). The CDR3 contains 16 residues. CDR1 PRHDT and CDR2 FYEKMQ come from the germline V gene (reference sequence). CDR3 in amino acids: CGTSRFGKGVPYEQYF. The CDR3 DNA sequence: TGTGGCACCAGCAGATTTGGAAAGGGGGTCCCCTACGAGCAGTACTTC.

This clonotype occurred many times. The chain couples TRBV29-1 to TRBJ2-3; D is uncertain. Germline CDR1 and CDR2: SQVTM and ANQGSEA. Trimming cost V 0 bases and J 4 bases, with 11 bases left between them. This CDR3 has 14 amino acids. CDR3 bases: TGCAGCGTTGAAGATGGGTCGCTCGCAGATACGCAGTATTTT. The encoded protein is CSVEDGSLADTQYF.

The sample holds many counts of this clonotype. V and J are TRBV10-3 and TRBJ2-3; 8 bases map to TRBD1. Germline V gene sequence: CDR1 ENHRY, CDR2 SYGVKD. V gave up 4 bases and J gave up 8 bases; unmatched junction bases: 5. There are 13 residues in the CDR3. The CDR3 DNA follows: TGTGCCATCAGTGGGACAGGGTCCGGTACGCAGTATTTT. This encodes CAISGTGSGTQYF.

This clonotype was seen many times. This chain connects TRBV3-1 to TRBJ2-7; D is undetermined. V was trimmed by 5 bases and J by 0 bases, leaving 8 bases between them. The CDR3 is 13 residues long. The germline V gene has CDR1 LGHDT and CDR2 YNNKEL (reference sequence). The CDR3 sequence is CASSFWNSYEQYF. The CDR3 DNA sequence: TGTGCCAGCAGCTTTTGGAACTCCTACGAGCAGTACTTC.

This clonotype appeared many times. The chain combines TRBV7-3 with TRBJ2-1; 8 bases fit TRBD2. The CDR3 sequence is 14 residues long. The germline CDR1 and CDR2 sequences are SGHTA and FQGTGA. V lost 3 bases to trimming and J lost 2 bases; unmatched junction nucleotides: 0. The CDR3 loop reads CASSFSGAYNEQFF. CDR3 nucleotides: TGTGCCAGCAGCTTTAGCGGGGCCTACAATGAGCAGTTCTTC.

The CDR3 sequence is CASSQGQTSIAKNIQYF. The CDR3 bases are TGTGCCAGCAGCCAGGGACAGACTTCAATAGCCAAAAACATTCAGTACTTC. The chain has TRBV12-3 or TRBV12-4 and TRBJ2-4; 7 bases line up with TRBD1. V trimming: 6 bases; J trimming: 0 bases; junction bases outside the gene matches: 11. The CDR3 length is 17 residues.

This clonotype has at least ten counts. The gene calls are TRBV7-3 and TRBJ2-6; 7 bases are a match to TRBD1. V lost 5 bases to trimming and J lost 0 bases; unmatched junction nucleotides: 4. Germline V lookup: CDR1 SGHTA, CDR2 FQGTGA. The length of the CDR3 is 16 residues. CDR3 sequence (DNA): TGTGCCAGCAGCAGACAGGGCCCCTCTGGGGCCAACGTCCTGACTTTC. It encodes CASSRQGPSGANVLTF.

This clonotype was counted at least ten times. V gene TRBV10-1 combines with J gene TRBJ1-1; D unclear. Germline lookup yields CDR1 WNHNN and CDR2 SYGVQD (reference sequence). The CDR3 is made up of 15 amino acids. Trimming left V 6 bases short and J 5 bases short, with 19 bases between. The CDR3 DNA follows: TGCGCCAGCAGCGACACCGACCCGGGAGGGACTGAAGCTTTCTTT. It yields the protein CASSDTDPGGTEAFF.

This clonotype has a count of ten or more. The chain has TRBV24-1 and TRBJ2-3; D is possibly TRBD2 (5 bases). Germline V gene sequence: CDR1 KGHDR, CDR2 SFDVKD. The CDR3 spans 15 residues. V was cut by 3 bases and J by 1 base, with 10 bases left in between. The CDR3 region is CATSDPGRGTDTQYF. The CDR3 DNA reads TGTGCCACCAGTGATCCCGGGCGGGGCACAGATACGCAGTATTTT.

This clonotype was recorded at least ten times. The rearrangement links TRBV7-2 to TRBJ1-2; no reliable D call. V gave up 5 bases and J gave up 3 bases, with 16 bases separating them. The germline V gene has CDR1 SGHTA and CDR2 FQGNSA. The CDR3 contains 15 residues. The CDR3 sequence is CASSESASADYGYTF. DNA for the CDR3: TGTGCCAGCAGCGAATCAGCGAGTGCGGACTATGGCTACACCTTC. Filled out from reference TRBV7-2 and TRBJ1-2, the complete variable domain reads GAGVSQSPSNKVTEKGKDVELRCDPISGHTALYWYRQSLGQGLEFLIYFQGNSAPDKSGLPSDRFSAERTGGSVSTLTIQRTQQEDSAVYLCASSESASADYGYTFGSGTRLTVV.

As to this clonotype: This sequence is one base from a far larger clone and is likely a read error. The V gene is TRBV2, the J gene TRBJ2-1, with D perhaps TRBD2 (6 bases). CDR1 is SNHLY, CDR2 FYNNEI, per germline. Trimming removed 7 bases at V and 10 bases at J, with 20 bases between. The CDR3 totals 14 residues. The CDR3 DNA follows: TGTGCCAGCACAGGGAGCGGGTACTCCTACGAGCAGTTCTTC. It codes for CASTGSGYSYEQFF.